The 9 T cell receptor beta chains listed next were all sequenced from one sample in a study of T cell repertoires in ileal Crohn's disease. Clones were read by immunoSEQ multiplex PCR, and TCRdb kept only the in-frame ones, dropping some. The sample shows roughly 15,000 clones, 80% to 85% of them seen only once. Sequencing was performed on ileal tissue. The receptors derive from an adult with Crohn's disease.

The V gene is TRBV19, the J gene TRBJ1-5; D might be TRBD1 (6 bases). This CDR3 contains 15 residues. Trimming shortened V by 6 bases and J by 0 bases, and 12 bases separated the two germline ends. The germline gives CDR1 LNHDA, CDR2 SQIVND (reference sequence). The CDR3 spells CASRDRTYSNQPQHF. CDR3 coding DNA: TGTGCCAGTAGGGACAGAACGTATAGCAATCAGCCCCAGCATTTT.

Written as DNA, the CDR3 is TGTGCCAGCAGCCGTTACCCCAGGGGGCTGGATGGCTACACCTTC. Translation: CASSRYPRGLDGYTF. V is TRBV11-2 and J is TRBJ1-2; TRBD1 agrees at 8 bases. Germline CDR1 is SGHAT and CDR2 is FQNNGV. V shed 5 bases, J shed 6 bases, and the junction held 11 bases outside the gene matches. This CDR3 is built from 15 residues.

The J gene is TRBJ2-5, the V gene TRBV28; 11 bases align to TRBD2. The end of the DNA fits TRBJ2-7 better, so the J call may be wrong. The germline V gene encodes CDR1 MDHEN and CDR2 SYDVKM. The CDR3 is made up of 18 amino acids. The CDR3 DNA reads TGTGCCAGCAGTTTTGAGGGGGTAGCGGGAGGGAATACCTACGAGCAGTACTTC. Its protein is CASSFEGVAGGNTYEQYF.

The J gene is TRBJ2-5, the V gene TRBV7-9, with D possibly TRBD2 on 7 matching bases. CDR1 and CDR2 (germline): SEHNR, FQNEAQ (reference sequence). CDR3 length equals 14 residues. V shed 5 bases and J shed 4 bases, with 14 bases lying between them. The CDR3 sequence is CASSPSGGRETQYF. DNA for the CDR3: TGTGCCAGCAGCCCCTCCGGGGGGCGAGAGACCCAGTACTTC.

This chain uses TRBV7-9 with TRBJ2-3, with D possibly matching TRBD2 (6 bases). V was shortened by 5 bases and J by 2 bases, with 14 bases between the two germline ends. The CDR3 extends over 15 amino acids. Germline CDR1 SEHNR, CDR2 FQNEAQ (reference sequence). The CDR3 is CASSQAGGTTDTQYF. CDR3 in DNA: TGTGCCAGCAGCCAAGCTGGGGGGACCACAGATACGCAGTATTTT.

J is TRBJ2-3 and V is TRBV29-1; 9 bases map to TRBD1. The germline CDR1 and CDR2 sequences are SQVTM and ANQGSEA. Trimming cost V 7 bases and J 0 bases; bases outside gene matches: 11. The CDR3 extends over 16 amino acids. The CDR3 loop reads CSGGQGAGLSTDTQYF. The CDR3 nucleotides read TGCAGCGGGGGACAGGGCGCGGGACTTAGCACAGATACGCAGTATTTT.

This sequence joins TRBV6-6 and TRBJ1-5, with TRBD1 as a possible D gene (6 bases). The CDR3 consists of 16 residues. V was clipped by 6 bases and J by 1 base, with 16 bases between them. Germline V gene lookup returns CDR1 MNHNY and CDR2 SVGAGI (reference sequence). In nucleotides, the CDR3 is TGTGCCAGCAGGAGGGGAGGGGGGGGGAGCAATCAGCCCCAGCATTTT. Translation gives CASRRGGGGSNQPQHF.

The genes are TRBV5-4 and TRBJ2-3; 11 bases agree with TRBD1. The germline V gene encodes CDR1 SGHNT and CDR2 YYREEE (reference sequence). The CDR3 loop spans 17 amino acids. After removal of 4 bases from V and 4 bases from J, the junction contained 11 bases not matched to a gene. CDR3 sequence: CASSPAGGTGGADTQYF. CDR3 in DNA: TGTGCCAGCAGCCCTGCTGGGGGGACAGGGGGTGCAGATACGCAGTATTTT.

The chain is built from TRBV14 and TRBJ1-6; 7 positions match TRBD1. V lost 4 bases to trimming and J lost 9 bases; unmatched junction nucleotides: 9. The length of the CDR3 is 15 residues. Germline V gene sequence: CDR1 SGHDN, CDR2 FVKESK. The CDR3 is CASSRRTGVGSPLHF. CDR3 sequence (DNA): TGTGCCAGCAGCCGAAGAACAGGGGTAGGTTCACCCCTCCACTTT.